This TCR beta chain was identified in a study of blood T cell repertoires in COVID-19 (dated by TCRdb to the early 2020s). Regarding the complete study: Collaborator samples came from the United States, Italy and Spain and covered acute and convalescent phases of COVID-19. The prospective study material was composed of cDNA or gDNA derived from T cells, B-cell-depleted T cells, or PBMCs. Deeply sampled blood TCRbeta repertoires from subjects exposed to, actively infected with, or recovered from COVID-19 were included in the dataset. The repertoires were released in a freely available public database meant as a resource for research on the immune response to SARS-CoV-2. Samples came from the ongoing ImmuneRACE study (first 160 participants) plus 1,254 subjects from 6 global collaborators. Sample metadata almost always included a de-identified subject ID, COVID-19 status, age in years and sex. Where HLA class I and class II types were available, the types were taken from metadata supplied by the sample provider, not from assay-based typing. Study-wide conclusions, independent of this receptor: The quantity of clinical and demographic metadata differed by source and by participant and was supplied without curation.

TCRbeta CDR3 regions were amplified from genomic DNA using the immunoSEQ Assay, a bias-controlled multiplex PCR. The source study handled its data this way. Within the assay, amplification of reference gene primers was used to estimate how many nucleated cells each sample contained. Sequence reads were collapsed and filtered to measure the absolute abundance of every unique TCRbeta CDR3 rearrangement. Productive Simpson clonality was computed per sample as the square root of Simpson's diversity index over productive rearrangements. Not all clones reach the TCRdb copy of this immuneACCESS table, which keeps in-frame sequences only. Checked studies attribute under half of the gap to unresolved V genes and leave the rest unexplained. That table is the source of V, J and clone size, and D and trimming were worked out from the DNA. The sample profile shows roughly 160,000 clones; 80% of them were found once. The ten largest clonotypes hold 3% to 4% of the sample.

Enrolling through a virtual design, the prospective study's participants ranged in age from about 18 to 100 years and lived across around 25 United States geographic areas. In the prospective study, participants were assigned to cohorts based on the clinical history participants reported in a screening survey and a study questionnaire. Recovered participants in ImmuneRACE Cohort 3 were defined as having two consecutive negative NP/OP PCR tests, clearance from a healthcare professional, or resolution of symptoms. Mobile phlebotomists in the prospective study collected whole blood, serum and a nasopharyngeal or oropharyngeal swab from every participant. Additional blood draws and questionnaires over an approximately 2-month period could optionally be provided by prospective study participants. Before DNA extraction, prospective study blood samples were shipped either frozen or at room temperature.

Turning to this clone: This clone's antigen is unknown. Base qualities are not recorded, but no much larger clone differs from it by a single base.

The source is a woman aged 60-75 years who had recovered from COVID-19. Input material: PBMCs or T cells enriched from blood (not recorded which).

The nucleotides are TGTGCCAGCAGTTTATTGGACAGGGTCGACCCTTTCTTT. Its translation is CASSLLDRVDPFF. The sequence joins TRBV27 to TRBJ1-1; 8 bases in between match TRBD1. CDR1 and CDR2, per the germline V gene (reference sequence), are MNHEY and SMNVEV. Spanning cysteine to phenylalanine, the CDR3 consists of 13 amino acids. Only the CDR3 part of the read is kept: 39 bases, read in frame from the first base. Trimming takes 1 base off V and 12 bases off J; junction bases not matched to a gene: 7.